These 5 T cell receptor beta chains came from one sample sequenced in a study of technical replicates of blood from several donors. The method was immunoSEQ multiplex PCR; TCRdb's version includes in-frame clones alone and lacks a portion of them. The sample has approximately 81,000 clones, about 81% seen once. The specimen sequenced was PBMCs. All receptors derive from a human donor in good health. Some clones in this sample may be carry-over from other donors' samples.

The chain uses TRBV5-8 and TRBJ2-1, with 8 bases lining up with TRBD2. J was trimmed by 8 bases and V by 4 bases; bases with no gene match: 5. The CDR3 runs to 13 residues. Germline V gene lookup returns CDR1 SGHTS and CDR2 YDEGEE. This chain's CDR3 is CASSPAGAHEQFF. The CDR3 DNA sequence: TGTGCCAGCAGCCCAGCGGGAGCTCATGAGCAGTTCTTC.

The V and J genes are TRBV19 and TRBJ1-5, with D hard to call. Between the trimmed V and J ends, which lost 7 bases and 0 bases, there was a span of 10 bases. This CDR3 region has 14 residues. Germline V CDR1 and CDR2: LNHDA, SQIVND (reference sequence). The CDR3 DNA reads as TGTGCCAGTAACCTAGAAAATAGCAATCAGCCCCAGCATTTT. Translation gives CASNLENSNQPQHF.

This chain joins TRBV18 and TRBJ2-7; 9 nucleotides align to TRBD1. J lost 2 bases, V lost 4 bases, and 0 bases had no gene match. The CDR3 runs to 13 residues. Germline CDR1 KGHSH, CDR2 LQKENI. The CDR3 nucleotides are TGTGCCAGCTCACGGGACAGGGCCTACGAGCAGTACTTC. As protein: CASSRDRAYEQYF.

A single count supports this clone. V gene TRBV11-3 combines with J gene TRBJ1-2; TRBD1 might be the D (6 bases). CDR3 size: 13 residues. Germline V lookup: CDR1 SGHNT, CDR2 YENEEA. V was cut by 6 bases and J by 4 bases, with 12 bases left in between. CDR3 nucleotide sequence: TGTGCCAGCAGTTCGCAGGGGTCCTATGGCTACACCTTC. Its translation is CASSSQGSYGYTF.

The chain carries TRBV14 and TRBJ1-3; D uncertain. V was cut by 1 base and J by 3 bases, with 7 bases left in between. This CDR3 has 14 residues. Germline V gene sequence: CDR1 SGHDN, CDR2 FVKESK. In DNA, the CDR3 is TGTGCCAGCAGCCAAGGAGGGTTTGGAAACACCATATATTTT. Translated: CASSQGGFGNTIYF.